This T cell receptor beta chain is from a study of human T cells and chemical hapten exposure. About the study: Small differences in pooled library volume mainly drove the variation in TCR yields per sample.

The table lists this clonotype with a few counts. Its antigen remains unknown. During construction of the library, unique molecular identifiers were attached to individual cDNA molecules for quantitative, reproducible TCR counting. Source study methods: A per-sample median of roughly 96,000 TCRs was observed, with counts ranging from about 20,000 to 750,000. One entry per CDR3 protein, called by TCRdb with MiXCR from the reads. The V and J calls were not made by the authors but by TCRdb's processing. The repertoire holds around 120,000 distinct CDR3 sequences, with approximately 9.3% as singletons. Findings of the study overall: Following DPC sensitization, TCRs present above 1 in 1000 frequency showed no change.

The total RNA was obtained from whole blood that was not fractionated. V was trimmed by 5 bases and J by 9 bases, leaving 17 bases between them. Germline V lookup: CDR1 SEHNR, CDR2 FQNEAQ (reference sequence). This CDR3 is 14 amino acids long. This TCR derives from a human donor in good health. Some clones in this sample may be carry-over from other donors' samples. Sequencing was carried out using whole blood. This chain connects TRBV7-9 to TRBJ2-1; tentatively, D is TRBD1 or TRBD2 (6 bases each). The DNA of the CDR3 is TGTGCCAGCAGCCCTGTGGAGGGGGGCGGTGAGCAGTTCTTC. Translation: CASSPVEGGGEQFF.